This T cell receptor beta chain was retrieved from a study of blood T cells in healthy people across ages. V was clipped by 1 base and J by 2 bases, with 9 bases between them. CDR3 length: 16 residues. The germline V gene has CDR1 SGHVS and CDR2 FQNEAQ. The use of a sample-barcoded 5' primer and a J-beta primer mix characterized a second PCR of roughly 6 to 11 cycles. From the 5' RACE reads, TCRdb called clonotypes with MiXCR, one entry per CDR3 protein. The sample includes 700,000 to 1,000,000 distinct CDR3 sequences, roughly 44% of them seen just once. This clonotype was seen at least ten times. The receptor was derived from a man in his sixties in good health. The genes are TRBV7-8 and TRBJ2-6; possible D gene TRBD2, 6 bases. Specimen: blood. This CDR3 is CASSLVRGTGANVLTF. CDR3 coding DNA: TGTGCCAGCAGCTTAGTTCGGGGGACTGGGGCCAACGTCCTGACTTTC.